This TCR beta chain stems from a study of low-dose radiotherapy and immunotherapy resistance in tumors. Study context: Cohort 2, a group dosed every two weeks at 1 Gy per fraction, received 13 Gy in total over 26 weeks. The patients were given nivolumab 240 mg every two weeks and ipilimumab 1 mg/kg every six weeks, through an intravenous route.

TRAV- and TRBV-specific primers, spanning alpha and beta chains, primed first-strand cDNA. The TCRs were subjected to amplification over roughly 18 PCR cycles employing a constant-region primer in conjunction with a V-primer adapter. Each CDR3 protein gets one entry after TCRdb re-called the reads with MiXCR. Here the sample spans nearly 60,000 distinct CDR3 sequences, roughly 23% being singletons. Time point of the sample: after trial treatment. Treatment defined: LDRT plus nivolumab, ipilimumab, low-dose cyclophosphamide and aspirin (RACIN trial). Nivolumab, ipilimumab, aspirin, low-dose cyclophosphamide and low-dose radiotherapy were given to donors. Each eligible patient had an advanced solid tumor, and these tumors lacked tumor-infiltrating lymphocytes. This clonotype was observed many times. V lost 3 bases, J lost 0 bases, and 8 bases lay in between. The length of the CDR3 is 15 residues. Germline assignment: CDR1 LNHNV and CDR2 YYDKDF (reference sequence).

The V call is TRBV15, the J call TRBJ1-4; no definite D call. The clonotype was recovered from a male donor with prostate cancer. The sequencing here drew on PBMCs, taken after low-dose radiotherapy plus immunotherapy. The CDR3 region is CATSSRRSTNEKLFF. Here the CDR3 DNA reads TGTGCCACCAGCAGCCGACGATCAACTAATGAAAAACTGTTTTTT.